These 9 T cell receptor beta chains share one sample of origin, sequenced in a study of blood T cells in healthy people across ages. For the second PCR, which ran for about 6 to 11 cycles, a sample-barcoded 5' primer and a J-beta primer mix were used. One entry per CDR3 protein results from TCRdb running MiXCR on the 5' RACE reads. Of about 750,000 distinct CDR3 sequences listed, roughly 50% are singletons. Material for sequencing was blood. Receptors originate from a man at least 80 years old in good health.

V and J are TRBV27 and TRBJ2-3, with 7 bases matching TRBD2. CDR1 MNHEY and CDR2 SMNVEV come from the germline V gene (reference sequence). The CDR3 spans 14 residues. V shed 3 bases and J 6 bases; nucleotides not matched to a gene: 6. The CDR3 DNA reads TGTGCCAGCAGTTTTTTCTCCGGGGGGGATACGCAGTATTTT. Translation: CASSFFSGGDTQYF.

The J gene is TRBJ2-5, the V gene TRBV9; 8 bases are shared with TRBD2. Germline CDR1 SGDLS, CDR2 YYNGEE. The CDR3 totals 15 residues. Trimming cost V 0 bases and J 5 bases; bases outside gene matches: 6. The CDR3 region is CASSVVGTSLETQYF. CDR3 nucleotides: TGTGCCAGCAGCGTAGTGGGGACTAGTCTGGAGACCCAGTACTTC. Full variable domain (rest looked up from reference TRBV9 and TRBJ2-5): DSGVTQTPKHLITATGQRVTLRCSPRSGDLSVYWYQQSLDQGLQFLIQYYNGEERAKGNILERFSAQQFPDLHSELNLSSLELGDSALYFCASSVVGTSLETQYFGPGTRLLVL.

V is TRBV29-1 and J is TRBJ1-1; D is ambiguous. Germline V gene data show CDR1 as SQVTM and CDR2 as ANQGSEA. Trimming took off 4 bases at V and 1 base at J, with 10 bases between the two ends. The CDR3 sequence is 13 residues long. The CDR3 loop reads CSVVRQSNTEAFF. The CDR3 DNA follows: TGCAGCGTTGTACGGCAATCGAACACTGAAGCTTTCTTT.

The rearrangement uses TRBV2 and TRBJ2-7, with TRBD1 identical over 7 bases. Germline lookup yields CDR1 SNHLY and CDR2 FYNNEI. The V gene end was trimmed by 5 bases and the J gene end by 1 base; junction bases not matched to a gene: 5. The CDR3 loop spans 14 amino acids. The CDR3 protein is CASSNDRASYEQYF. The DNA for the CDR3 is TGTGCCAGCAGTAATGACAGGGCGTCCTACGAGCAGTACTTC.

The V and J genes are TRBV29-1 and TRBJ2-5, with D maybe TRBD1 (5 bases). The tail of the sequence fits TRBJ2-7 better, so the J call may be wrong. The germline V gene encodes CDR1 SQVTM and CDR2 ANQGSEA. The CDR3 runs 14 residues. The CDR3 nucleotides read TGCAGCGTTCGGACACCAGGACAAGAACGCGAGCAGTACTTC. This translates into CSVRTPGQEREQYF.

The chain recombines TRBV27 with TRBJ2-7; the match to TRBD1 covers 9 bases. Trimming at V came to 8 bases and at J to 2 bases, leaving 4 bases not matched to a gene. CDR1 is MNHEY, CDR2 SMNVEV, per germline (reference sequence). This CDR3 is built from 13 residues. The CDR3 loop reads CASRDREAYEQYF. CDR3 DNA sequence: TGTGCCAGCCGGGACAGGGAGGCCTACGAGCAGTACTTC.

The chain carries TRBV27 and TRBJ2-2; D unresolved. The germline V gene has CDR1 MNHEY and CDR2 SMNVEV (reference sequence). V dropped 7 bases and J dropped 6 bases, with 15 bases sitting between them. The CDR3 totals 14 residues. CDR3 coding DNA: TGTGCCAGCAACGGGCCGGGCCGCTCCGGGGAGCTGTTTTTT. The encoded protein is CASNGPGRSGELFF.

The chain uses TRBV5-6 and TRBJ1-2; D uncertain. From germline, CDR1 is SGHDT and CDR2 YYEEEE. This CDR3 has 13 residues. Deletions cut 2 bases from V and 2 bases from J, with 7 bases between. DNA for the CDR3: TGTGCCAGCAGCTTAGTGAGAAACTATGGCTACACCTTC. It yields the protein CASSLVRNYGYTF.

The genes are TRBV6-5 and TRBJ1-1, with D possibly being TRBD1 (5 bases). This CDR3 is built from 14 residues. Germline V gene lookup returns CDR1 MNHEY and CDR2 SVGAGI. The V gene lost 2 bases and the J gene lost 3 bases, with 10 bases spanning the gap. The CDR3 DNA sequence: TGTGCCAGCAGTTACCTGGGAGGGGACACTGAAGCTTTCTTT. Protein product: CASSYLGGDTEAFF.